The clone carrying this T cell receptor (beta chain) occurred a few times. Construction of the TCRbeta library involved unique molecular identifiers. One entry per CDR3 protein results from TCRdb running MiXCR on the PCR reads. Of approximately 400,000 distinct CDR3 sequences listed, 11% are singletons. The source of the sample is a study of T-cell reconstitution after alpha-beta-depleted transplantation in children. Material: PBMCs from the stem cell graft donor, obtained from the stem cell graft. This sequence originates from a human donor who donated a stem cell graft to a child with acute myeloid leukemia.

DNA of the CDR3: TGCAGTGCTAGGTATTGGGATGGAGTACGGATTGATACGCAGTATTTT. This translates into CSARYWDGVRIDTQYF. The V gene is TRBV20-1, the J gene TRBJ2-3; D unclear. Per the germline V gene, CDR1 is DFQATT and CDR2 is SNEGSKA (reference sequence). The length of the CDR3 is 16 residues. V was cut by 3 bases and J by 6 bases, with 22 bases left in between.